These 14 T cell receptor beta chains were sequenced from one sample in a study of blood T cell repertoires in COVID-19. Profiled with immunoSEQ multiplex PCR; TCRdb holds only in-frame clones, not every one. Of some 150,000 clones listed, more than 65% are singletons. Sequencing was performed on peripheral blood. These receptor sequences come from a man between 60 and 75 years old with acute or convalescent COVID-19.

This clone was detected a few times. The rearrangement uses TRBV15 and TRBJ2-7; D is perhaps TRBD1 (6 bases). Germline assignment: CDR1 LNHNV and CDR2 YYDKDF (reference sequence). CDR3 length equals 13 residues. The V gene lost 1 base and the J gene lost 5 bases, with 9 bases spanning the gap. CDR3 loop: CATSRGPGDEQYF. The DNA for the CDR3 is TGTGCCACCAGCAGAGGCCCAGGGGACGAGCAGTACTTC.

The chain employs TRBV5-1 and TRBJ2-7; TRBD2 is a possible D gene (5 bases). This CDR3 is 16 amino acids long. The V end lost 0 bases, the J end lost 0 bases, and 13 bases lay between the germline ends. Germline CDR1 is SGHRS and CDR2 is YFSETQ. CDR3 in amino acids: CASSLGLPAGSYEQYF. DNA of the CDR3: TGCGCCAGCAGCTTGGGGCTCCCCGCGGGCTCCTACGAGCAGTACTTC.

The J gene is TRBJ2-1, the V gene TRBV10-1; 13 positions match TRBD2. CDR1 and CDR2 (germline): WNHNN, SYGVQD (reference sequence). The CDR3 runs 15 residues. Unmatched junction bases numbered 4, after V lost 2 bases and J lost 9 bases. The CDR3 loop reads CASSEGLAGDGEQFF. DNA of the CDR3: TGCGCCAGCAGTGAGGGACTAGCGGGAGACGGTGAGCAGTTCTTC.

The V gene is TRBV5-1, the J gene TRBJ1-6, with TRBD1 matching 7 bases. Losses at the gene ends were 3 bases for V and 3 bases for J; bases not matched to a gene: 6. The CDR3 extends over 16 amino acids. Per the germline V gene, CDR1 is SGHRS and CDR2 is YFSETQ. CDR3 amino acids: CASSSQGPSYNSPLHF. CDR3 coding DNA: TGCGCCAGCAGCTCACAGGGGCCGAGCTATAATTCACCCCTCCACTTT.

The chain uses TRBV21-1 and TRBJ2-1; TRBD2, the table's D call, lacks a check against the DNA. TRBV21-1 is annotated as a pseudogene. This CDR3 has 15 residues. CDR3 sequence: CASKEAGGNHNEQFF. The CDR3 bases are TGTGCCAGCAAGGAAGCGGGAGGGAATCACAATGAGCAGTTCTTC.

This chain links TRBV10-1 with TRBJ1-6; weak D call: TRBD1 (6 bases). The CDR3 loop spans 15 amino acids. CDR1 and CDR2 (germline): WNHNN, SYGVQD (reference sequence). V was cut by 8 bases and J by 5 bases, with 16 bases left in between. The CDR3 is CASAQGNEDNSPLHF. In DNA form, the CDR3 reads TGCGCCAGCGCCCAGGGGAACGAAGATAATTCACCCCTCCACTTT.

V and J are TRBV7-9 and TRBJ2-7; 7 bases agree with TRBD1. J gave up 3 bases and V 4 bases, and 3 bases lay outside the gene matches. CDR3 size: 13 residues. Germline values: CDR1 SEHNR, CDR2 FQNEAQ (reference sequence). The chain's CDR3 is CASSSTGHYEQYF. CDR3 DNA sequence: TGTGCCAGCAGCTCGACAGGGCACTACGAGCAGTACTTC. The full variable domain, in which reference TRBV7-9 and TRBJ2-7 provide the parts outside the CDR3, is DTGVSQNPRHKITKRGQNVTFRCDPISEHNRLYWYRQTLGQGPEFLTYFQNEAQLEKSRLLSDRFSAERPKGSFSTLEIQRTEQGDSAMYLCASSSTGHYEQYFGPGTRLTVT.

For this clone: This sample also contains other DNA sequences that code for the same CDR3. The CDR3: CASSLAGNNEQFF. The DNA of the CDR3 is TGCGCCAGCAGCTTGGCCGGGAACAATGAGCAGTTCTTC. V gene TRBV5-1 combines with J gene TRBJ2-1; the D gene is possibly TRBD2 (5 bases). Per the germline V gene, CDR1 is SGHRS and CDR2 is YFSETQ. CDR3 length equals 13 residues. Trimming removed 0 bases from V and 5 bases from J, with 6 bases in between.

This clone has just a few counts. This chain uses TRBV7-3 with TRBJ2-1; D may be TRBD2 (5 bases). The CDR3 runs 16 residues. Germline V gene lookup returns CDR1 SGHTA and CDR2 FQGTGA. Between the trimmed V and J ends, which lost 4 bases and 0 bases, there was a span of 13 bases. The CDR3 is CASSSRGSSSYNEQFF. CDR3 sequence (DNA): TGTGCCAGCAGCTCCCGGGGTAGCAGCTCCTACAATGAGCAGTTCTTC.

V is TRBV11-2 and J is TRBJ2-2; D is ambiguous. The V gene lost 0 bases and the J gene lost 1 base, with 6 bases spanning the gap. Germline CDR1 reads SGHAT; CDR2 reads FQNNGV. CDR3 length: 15 amino acids. DNA for the CDR3: TGTGCCAGCAGCTTAGAGGCAGGGAACACCGGGGAGCTGTTTTTT. Its protein is CASSLEAGNTGELFF.

The chain is built from TRBV5-1 and TRBJ1-1, with a possible D match to TRBD1 (6 bases). CDR3 size: 14 residues. Deletions cut 4 bases from V and 1 base from J, with 11 bases between. Looked up from germline, CDR1 is SGHRS and CDR2 is YFSETQ. CDR3 loop: CASSQGQKNTEAFF. CDR3 sequence (DNA): TGCGCCAGCAGCCAGGGACAAAAGAACACTGAAGCTTTCTTT.

The V call is TRBV27, the J call TRBJ2-7, with 7 bases aligning to TRBD2. This CDR3 region has 14 residues. The ends lost 5 bases at V and 0 bases at J; junction bases unmatched: 4. The germline V gene encodes CDR1 MNHEY and CDR2 SMNVEV (reference sequence). The CDR3 DNA reads as TGTGCCAGCAGTCTTGGACTAGACTCCTACGAGCAGTACTTC. It specifies CASSLGLDSYEQYF.

V and J are TRBV4-1 and TRBJ1-4; D not certain. The CDR3 covers 17 residues. The germline V gene encodes CDR1 MGHRA and CDR2 YSYEKL. Trimming removed 0 bases at V and 5 bases at J, with 16 bases between. This chain's CDR3 is CASSQEEAVGNNEKLFF. For the CDR3, the DNA is TGCGCCAGCAGCCAAGAGGAGGCTGTAGGGAACAATGAAAAACTGTTTTTT.

This chain joins TRBV4-1 and TRBJ2-5; 10 bases align to TRBD1. V shed 1 base, J shed 1 base, and the junction held 3 bases outside the gene matches. The length of the CDR3 is 16 residues. Germline V gene lookup returns CDR1 MGHRA and CDR2 YSYEKL. CDR3 DNA: TGCGCCAGCAGCCAAGGGGACAGGGGAGCCCAAGAGACCCAGTACTTC. Translating gives CASSQGDRGAQETQYF.